What follows are 5 T cell receptor beta chains derived from one specimen sequenced in a study of cytomegalovirus exposure and HLA in healthy donors. Sequenced by immunoSEQ multiplex PCR; TCRdb stores in-frame clones only, minus some. The sample includes around 300,000 clones, 88% of them seen just once. The sequencing input was PBMCs. All receptors come from a woman in her late teens or twenties in good health and CMV-seronegative.

V is TRBV6-1 and J is TRBJ2-7; a weak D match, TRBD2 (5 bases). Germline-derived CDR1 and CDR2 are MNHNS and SASEGT. Between the trimmed V and J ends, which lost 9 bases and 3 bases, there was a span of 15 bases. CDR3 size: 13 residues. This chain's CDR3 is CASLLARGYEQYF. In DNA, the CDR3 is TGTGCCAGTCTTTTAGCGCGTGGCTACGAGCAGTACTTC.

The gene calls are TRBV6-1 and TRBJ1-1, with D possibly being TRBD1 (5 bases). Germline lookup yields CDR1 MNHNS and CDR2 SASEGT. CDR3 length: 15 residues. Trimming pared 4 bases from V and 0 bases from J, leaving 12 bases between. DNA of the CDR3: TGTGCCAGCAGTGCTAACAGGCAGATGAACACTGAAGCTTTCTTT. Protein product: CASSANRQMNTEAFF.

This chain uses TRBV5-6 with TRBJ2-3; 8 bases align to TRBD1. CDR1 and CDR2 (germline): SGHDT, YYEEEE. The CDR3 is made up of 14 amino acids. V lost 4 bases to trimming and J lost 6 bases; unmatched junction nucleotides: 7. CDR3 sequence: CASSPGQGLDTQYF. The DNA of the CDR3 is TGTGCCAGCAGCCCCGGACAGGGCTTGGATACGCAGTATTTT. Complete variable domain (other parts from reference TRBV5-6 and TRBJ2-3): DAGVTQSPTHLIKTRGQQVTLRCSPKSGHDTVSWYQQALGQGPQFIFQYYEEEERQRGNFPDRFSGHQFPNYSSELNVNALLLGDSALYLCASSPGQGLDTQYFGPGTRLTVL.

The chain links TRBV6-1 to TRBJ2-7; TRBD1 is a possible D gene (6 bases). This CDR3 contains 14 residues. The germline V gene has CDR1 MNHNS and CDR2 SASEGT. Trimming cost V 5 bases and J 5 bases, with 16 bases left between them. This CDR3 reads CASSFVTGLDEQYF. The CDR3 region has the DNA TGTGCCAGCAGTTTTGTTACAGGGCTCGACGAGCAGTACTTC.

The rearrangement joins TRBV12-5 to TRBJ1-2; TRBD1 matches 11 bases. The CDR3 runs 18 residues. V dropped 4 bases and J dropped 7; count of bases not matched to a gene: 17. Germline V gene data show CDR1 as LGHNT and CDR2 as FRNRAP. The CDR3 DNA sequence: TGTGCTAGTGGTTCTGACCGACAAATCGGACAGGGGGCGGGTGGCTACACCTTC. It is translated as CASGSDRQIGQGAGGYTF.